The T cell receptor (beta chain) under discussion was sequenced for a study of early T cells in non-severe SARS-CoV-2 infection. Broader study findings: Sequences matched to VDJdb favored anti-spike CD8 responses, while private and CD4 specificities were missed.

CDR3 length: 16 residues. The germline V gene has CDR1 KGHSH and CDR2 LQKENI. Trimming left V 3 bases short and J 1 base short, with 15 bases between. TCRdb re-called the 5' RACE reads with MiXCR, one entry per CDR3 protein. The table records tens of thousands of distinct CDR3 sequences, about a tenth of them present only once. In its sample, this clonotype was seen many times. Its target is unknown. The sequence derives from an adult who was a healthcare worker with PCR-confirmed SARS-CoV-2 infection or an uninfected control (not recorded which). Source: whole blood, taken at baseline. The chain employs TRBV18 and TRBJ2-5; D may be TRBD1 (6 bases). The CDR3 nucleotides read TGTGCCAGCTCACCGGTAGGCTGGACAGTCCAAGAGACCCAGTACTTC. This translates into CASSPVGWTVQETQYF.